The entry below gives a single TCR beta chain sequence along with its context. Its target is unknown. Sequenced by immunoSEQ multiplex PCR; TCRdb stores in-frame clones only, minus some. The table has about 1.5 million clones, approximately 98% seen once. These data belong to a study of shared clonotypes between healthy human individuals. Background on the study: Each donor contributed plates that comprised three CD4 naive, three CD4 memory, two CD8 naive and one CD8 memory. Study outcomes and limitations: Rarefaction revealed incomplete sorted-subset sequencing despite large depth. The four-donor shared clonotypes exceeded non-shared clonotypes in generation probability, with non-shared ones scoring lower.

Those who donated, Caucasian adults without exception, all lived in Nashville, Tennessee. Per germline, CDR1 SGHNT and CDR2 YYREEE (reference sequence). V lost 9 bases and J lost 2; bases outside the gene matches: 9. The CDR3 runs to 15 residues. The sequence derives from a man under 40 in good health. The chain uses TRBV5-4 and TRBJ2-1; TRBD1 aligns across 9 bases. Sequencing was done on a sample of naive CD4+ T cells sorted from blood. Subset meaning: CD45RA+ positively selected. DNA of the CDR3: TGTGCCACCACGTTTCGGACAGGGGCCTACAATGAGCAGTTCTTC. This codes for CATTFRTGAYNEQFF.